Below are 21 T cell receptor beta chains sequenced from a single sample in a study of beta chain features in type 1 diabetes. Overall study findings and caveats: There was a moderate but significant shortening of TCRB CDR3s in all four CD4+ subsets of Type 1 diabetes patients.

Of the isolated RNA, all was reverse transcribed, and so the sequenced material was expressed TCRB transcripts. Here immunoSEQ multiplex PCR was the method, and the copy in TCRdb shows in-frame clones only, minus some. The repertoire holds roughly 53,000 clones, with 35% to 50% as singletons. Their antigens are not known. The material sequenced was Tregs from blood. These receptors were collected from a man aged 30-40 years with type 1 diabetes.

This chain joins TRBV11-2 and TRBJ2-1, with a tentative D call TRBD2 (6 bases). This CDR3 contains 14 residues. Per the germline V gene, CDR1 is SGHAT and CDR2 is FQNNGV. V lost 6 bases to trimming and J lost 6 bases, with 15 bases between them. Here the CDR3 reads CASSTFGSSNEQFF. The CDR3 nucleotides are TGTGCCAGCAGTACCTTCGGGAGTTCCAATGAGCAGTTCTTC.

V usage is TRBV7-2 and J usage is TRBJ1-1; tentatively, D is TRBD1 (5 bases). The CDR3 is 11 amino acids. The V gene lost 4 bases and the J gene lost 7 bases, with 7 bases spanning the gap. CDR1 and CDR2 (germline): SGHTA, FQGNSA. CDR3 in DNA: TGTGCCAGCAGCTCGACAGATGAAGCTTTCTTT. Translated, it gives CASSSTDEAFF.

The chain employs TRBV29-1 and TRBJ2-1; TRBD2 is a possible D gene (6 bases). There are 12 residues in the CDR3. Per the germline V gene, CDR1 is SQVTM and CDR2 is ANQGSEA. The CDR3: CVGGNTYNEQFF. Written as DNA, the CDR3 is TGCGTTGGGGGGAATACCTACAATGAGCAGTTCTTC.

The rearrangement uses TRBV27 and TRBJ2-7, with 7 bases fitting TRBD1. The V segment lost 2 bases and the J segment 5 bases; nucleotides outside the gene matches: 12. Germline CDR1 MNHEY, CDR2 SMNVEV (reference sequence). The CDR3 length is 16 residues. The CDR3 bases are TGTGCCAGCAGTTTAAGAGGGGGCACCTCGTTACACGAGCAGTACTTC. This codes for CASSLRGGTSLHEQYF.

This chain connects TRBV7-9 to TRBJ2-3; D is ambiguous. Deletions cut 4 bases from V and 2 bases from J, with 13 bases between. In germline, CDR1 is SEHNR, CDR2 FQNEAQ (reference sequence). The CDR3 runs to 15 residues. Here the CDR3 reads CASSSDAAATDTQYF. Here the CDR3 DNA reads TGTGCCAGCAGCTCCGACGCCGCGGCCACAGATACGCAGTATTTT.

The chain employs TRBV5-4 and TRBJ2-1; D is unresolved. The V gene's germline CDR1 is SGHNT and CDR2 YYREEE (reference sequence). The germline V and J ends were trimmed by 0 bases and 5 bases, with 6 bases remaining between them. This CDR3 comprises 13 residues. The CDR3 region has the DNA TGTGCCAGCAGCTTGGGGGCCAACAATGAGCAGTTCTTC. This gives the protein CASSLGANNEQFF. Full variable domain (outside the CDR3, taken from reference TRBV5-4 and TRBJ2-1): ETGVTQSPTHLIKTRGQQVTLRCSSQSGHNTVSWYQQALGQGPQFIFQYYREEENGRGNFPPRFSGLQFPNYSSELNVNALELDDSALYLCASSLGANNEQFFGPGTRLTVL.

This clone has a single count. The chain employs TRBV5-6 and TRBJ2-1; a weak D match, TRBD2 (6 bases). The CDR3 contains 15 residues. CDR1 and CDR2 from the germline V gene are SGHDT and YYEEEE. Trimming took off 5 bases at V and 5 bases at J, with 17 bases between the two ends. CDR3 nucleotides: TGTGCCAGCAGTTCGGCGGGACGGCTCCACAATGAGCAGTTCTTC. Its protein is CASSSAGRLHNEQFF.

The chain has TRBV7-9 and TRBJ1-3; 9 nucleotides agree with TRBD1. The CDR3 has 13 amino acids. Germline assignment: CDR1 SEHNR and CDR2 FQNEAQ (reference sequence). Unmatched junction bases numbered 4, after V lost 6 bases and J lost 7 bases. The CDR3 protein is CASSPGTGNTIYF. The CDR3 DNA follows: TGTGCCAGCAGTCCCGGGACAGGGAACACCATATATTTT. Full variable domain (rest looked up from reference TRBV7-9 and TRBJ1-3): DTGVSQNPRHKITKRGQNVTFRCDPISEHNRLYWYRQTLGQGPEFLTYFQNEAQLEKSRLLSDRFSAERPKGSFSTLEIQRTEQGDSAMYLCASSPGTGNTIYFGEGSWLTVV.

The chain combines TRBV18 with TRBJ2-7; maybe TRBD1 (6 bases). CDR3 size: 14 residues. Germline CDR1 is KGHSH and CDR2 is LQKENI. The ends were cut back, 7 bases at V and 2 bases at J, with 15 bases in the middle. This chain's CDR3 is CASFPGAPPYEQYF. In DNA form, the CDR3 reads TGTGCCAGCTTTCCAGGGGCCCCCCCCTACGAGCAGTACTTC.

The chain employs TRBV5-1 and TRBJ2-3; the match to TRBD2 covers 9 bases. V was clipped by 2 bases and J by 4 bases; unmatched bases: 5. Germline lookup yields CDR1 SGHRS and CDR2 YFSETQ. The CDR3 consists of 15 residues. CDR3: CASSFGSGSADTQYF. CDR3 in DNA: TGCGCCAGCAGCTTTGGTAGCGGGAGCGCAGATACGCAGTATTTT.

V and J are TRBV10-3 and TRBJ1-2, with D perhaps TRBD1 (5 bases). The CDR3 length is 15 residues. With 0 bases removed from V and 8 bases from J, the gap between germline ends came to 16 bases. Germline loops: CDR1 ENHRY, CDR2 SYGVKD. CDR3 nucleotides: TGTGCCATCAGTGAGTCGGGGCAGGGTCTTAGAGGCTACACCTTC. Amino acid sequence: CAISESGQGLRGYTF.

This clone has just a few counts. The CDR3 loop is CASSPAGRKDTQYF. The CDR3 DNA reads as TGTGCCAGCAGCCCAGCGGGAAGAAAAGATACGCAGTATTTT. V and J are TRBV9 and TRBJ2-3; 7 bases are a match to TRBD2. Germline-derived CDR1 and CDR2 are SGDLS and YYNGEE. The CDR3 totals 14 residues. V shed 4 bases, J shed 5 bases, and the junction held 7 bases outside the gene matches. Full variable domain (missing parts from reference TRBV9 and TRBJ2-3): DSGVTQTPKHLITATGQRVTLRCSPRSGDLSVYWYQQSLDQGLQFLIQYYNGEERAKGNILERFSAQQFPDLHSELNLSSLELGDSALYFCASSPAGRKDTQYFGPGTRLTVL.

This rearrangement joins TRBV11-2 to TRBJ2-5; TRBD2 might be the D (5 bases). Germline V lookup: CDR1 SGHAT, CDR2 FQNNGV. The CDR3 has 13 residues. V lost 5 bases to trimming and J lost 2 bases, with 9 bases between them. CDR3 in amino acids: CASSREIQETQYF. The DNA of the CDR3 is TGTGCCAGCAGCCGGGAAATTCAAGAGACCCAGTACTTC.

V and J are TRBV12-5 and TRBJ2-3; D gene unclear. Germline CDR1 LGHNT, CDR2 FRNRAP. V lost 6 bases and J lost 2, with 6 bases in between. The CDR3 loop spans 12 amino acids. This CDR3 reads CASGQNTDTQYF. The CDR3 nucleotides are TGTGCTAGTGGCCAGAACACAGATACGCAGTATTTT.

This clone was picked up one time. This chain uses TRBV5-1 with TRBJ1-3; D is uncertain. CDR3 length equals 14 residues. V was clipped by 5 bases and J by 0 bases, with 9 bases between them. CDR1 is SGHRS, CDR2 YFSETQ, per germline. CDR3 amino acids: CASREGDSGNTIYF. The CDR3 region has the DNA TGCGCCAGCAGAGAGGGCGACTCTGGAAACACCATATATTTT.

V gene TRBV5-8 combines with J gene TRBJ1-1, with unresolved D. This CDR3 comprises 16 residues. Germline CDR1 SGHTS, CDR2 YDEGEE. Deletions cut 0 bases from V and 0 bases from J, with 12 bases between. The CDR3 nucleotides read TGTGCCAGCAGCTTGGGTCTGCTAACCATGAACACTGAAGCTTTCTTT. It encodes CASSLGLLTMNTEAFF.

The DNA for the CDR3 is TGTGCCAGTAGTATAAGGCCTTCGGGGGCAGATACGCAGTATTTT. Translated: CASSIRPSGADTQYF. J is TRBJ2-3 and V is TRBV19; weak D call: TRBD2 (6 bases). CDR3 length equals 15 residues. Germline V gene data show CDR1 as LNHDA and CDR2 as SQIVND (reference sequence). V gave up 2 bases and J gave up 4 bases, with 13 bases separating them.

The chain recombines TRBV5-1 with TRBJ1-1; 8 bases match TRBD1. Germline CDR1 SGHRS, CDR2 YFSETQ. This CDR3 is 12 amino acids long. With V trimmed by 2 bases and J by 11 bases, 5 bases remained unmatched. Here the CDR3 DNA reads TGCGCCAGCAGCTTTGACAGGGGAACGGCTTTCTTT. Its protein product is CASSFDRGTAFF.

The genes are TRBV7-9 and TRBJ1-5; no definite D call. The CDR3 runs 14 residues. V shed 3 bases and J shed 8 bases, with 14 bases lying between them. CDR1 and CDR2 (germline): SEHNR, FQNEAQ (reference sequence). In DNA form, the CDR3 reads TGTGCCAGCAGCTTCACCAATGGAGAAGAGCCCCAGCATTTT. Translation gives CASSFTNGEEPQHF.

The chain combines TRBV28 with TRBJ1-2; no clear D. With 4 bases removed from V and 4 bases from J, the gap between germline ends came to 4 bases. Germline V gene lookup returns CDR1 MDHEN and CDR2 SYDVKM. The CDR3 loop spans 11 amino acids. The CDR3 is CASSSTYGYTF. CDR3 sequence (DNA): TGTGCCAGCAGTTCTACCTATGGCTACACCTTC.

The V gene is TRBV20-1, the J gene TRBJ2-3; TRBD1 is a possible D gene (6 bases). The CDR3 consists of 11 residues. Trimming pared 6 bases from V and 7 bases from J, leaving 11 bases between. The V gene's germline CDR1 is DFQATT and CDR2 SNEGSKA (reference sequence). Here the CDR3 DNA reads TGCAGTGCGCTACAGGGATATACGCAGTATTTT. It is translated as CSALQGYTQYF.